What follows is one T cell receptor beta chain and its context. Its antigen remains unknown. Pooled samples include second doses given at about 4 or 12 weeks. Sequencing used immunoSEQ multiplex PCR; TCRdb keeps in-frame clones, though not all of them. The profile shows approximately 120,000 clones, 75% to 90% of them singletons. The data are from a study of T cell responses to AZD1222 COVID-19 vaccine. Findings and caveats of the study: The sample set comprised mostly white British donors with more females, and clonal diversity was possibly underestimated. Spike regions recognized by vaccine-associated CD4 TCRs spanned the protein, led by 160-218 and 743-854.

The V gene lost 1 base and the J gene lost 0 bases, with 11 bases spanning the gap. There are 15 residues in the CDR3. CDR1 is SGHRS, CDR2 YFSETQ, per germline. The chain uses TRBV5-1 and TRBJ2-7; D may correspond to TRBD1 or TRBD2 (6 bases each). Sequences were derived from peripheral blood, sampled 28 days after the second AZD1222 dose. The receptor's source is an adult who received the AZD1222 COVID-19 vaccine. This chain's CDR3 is CASSLRGVASYEQYF. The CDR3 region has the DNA TGCGCCAGCAGCTTGAGGGGGGTCGCCTCCTACGAGCAGTACTTC. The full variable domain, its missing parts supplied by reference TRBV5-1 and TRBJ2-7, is KAGVTQTPRYLIKTRGQQVTLSCSPISGHRSVSWYQQTPGQGLQFLFEYFSETQRNKGNFPGRFSGRQFSNSRSEMNVSTLELGDSALYLCASSLRGVASYEQYFGPGTRLTVT.